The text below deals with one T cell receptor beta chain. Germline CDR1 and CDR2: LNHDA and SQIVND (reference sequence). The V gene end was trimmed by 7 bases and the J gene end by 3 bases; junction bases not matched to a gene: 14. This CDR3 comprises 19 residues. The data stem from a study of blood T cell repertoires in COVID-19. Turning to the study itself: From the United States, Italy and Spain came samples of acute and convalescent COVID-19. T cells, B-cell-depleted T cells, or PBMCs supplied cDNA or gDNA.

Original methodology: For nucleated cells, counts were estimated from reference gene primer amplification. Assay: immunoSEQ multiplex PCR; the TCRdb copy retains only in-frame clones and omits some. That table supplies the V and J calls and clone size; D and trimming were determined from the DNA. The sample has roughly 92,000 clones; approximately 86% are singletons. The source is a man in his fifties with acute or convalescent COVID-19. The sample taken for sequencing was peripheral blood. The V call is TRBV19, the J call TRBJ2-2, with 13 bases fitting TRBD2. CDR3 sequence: CASTRFELAGGPDTGELFF. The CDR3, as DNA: TGTGCCAGTACCCGTTTTGAACTAGCGGGAGGGCCGGACACCGGGGAGCTGTTTTTT.